In this sample, the clone carrying this T cell receptor (beta chain) turned up many times. Antigen specificity is unknown. This sample was taken from a study of CD8 T cells in ankylosing spondylitis. Study conclusions and caveats: A TCR beta motif of roughly eight highly homologous variants appeared characteristic of ankylosing spondylitis blood. The study looked at matched synovial fluid samples from ankylosing spondylitis patients. Disease-linked clones were reported to be significantly enriched there. Some motif variants had been reported before (in reactive arthritis synovial fluid and blood).

Making use of molecular barcodes, quantitative 5'-RACE generated TCR beta libraries. One entry per CDR3 protein results from TCRdb running MiXCR on the 5' RACE reads. The sample consists of 200,000 to 250,000 distinct CDR3 sequences, 10% to 13% of them appearing once. The germline gives CDR1 DFQATT, CDR2 SNEGSKA (reference sequence). The CDR3 has 14 residues. The V gene lost 5 bases and the J gene lost 2 bases, with 14 bases spanning the gap. The source material was blood, either unsorted or a sorted T cell fraction (not recorded which). This chain links TRBV20-1 with TRBJ2-3; D perhaps matches TRBD1 (5 bases). The TCR originated in a male donor with ankylosing spondylitis or in good health (not recorded which). The CDR3 loop is CSAATDSYTDTQYF. The CDR3, as DNA: TGCAGTGCTGCTACAGACAGCTACACAGATACGCAGTATTTT.